The next 10 T cell receptor beta chains were all read from a single sample in a study of breast tumors, draining lymph nodes, adjacent tissues. TCRdb re-analysed the multiplex PCR reads in MiXCR, keeping a single row per CDR3 protein. Found here are 75,000 to 100,000 distinct CDR3 sequences, roughly a fifth of them singletons; the top ten hold 2% to 3%. Axillary draining lymph nodes of breast cancer patients supplied the node samples. Sequenced input: axillary lymph node tissue. Every receptor here comes from a female donor with breast cancer. Some clones in this sample may be carry-over from other donors' samples.

This clonotype was counted once. At one end, the junction sequence differs from germline, possibly due to a read error. V and J are TRBV28 and TRBJ2-1; D not certain. The CDR3 runs to 14 residues. Germline CDR1 is MDHEN and CDR2 is SYDVKM. The CDR3 is CASGGGATYDEQFF. CDR3 nucleotides: TGTGCCTCCGGCGGCGGAGCCACCTACGATGAGCAGTTCTTC. The full variable domain, rest sourced from reference TRBV28 and TRBJ2-1, is DVKVTQSSRYLVKRTGEKVFLECVQDMDHENMFWYRQDPGLGLRLIYFSYDVKMKEKGDIPEGYSVSREKKERFSLILESASTNQTSMYLCASGGGATYDEQFFGPGTRLTVL.

This clonotype was found many times. This chain uses TRBV5-4 with TRBJ2-2; unclear D gene. Germline V lookup: CDR1 SGHNT, CDR2 YYREEE (reference sequence). V lost 4 bases, J lost 1 base, and 11 bases lay in between. The CDR3 is 15 residues long. CDR3 loop: CASSSLELNTGELFF. CDR3 in DNA: TGTGCCAGCAGCAGCCTAGAACTGAACACCGGGGAGCTGTTTTTT.

This clonotype was picked up many times. The chain is built from TRBV6-2 or TRBV6-3 and TRBJ2-1, with TRBD2 matching over 8 bases. The CDR3 is 13 residues long. The germline gives CDR1 MNHEY, CDR2 SVGEGT. With 9 bases clipped from V and 7 bases from J, the junction kept 8 bases outside the gene matches. The CDR3 bases are TGTGCCAGTTTAGTAGCGGGAATGAATGAGCAGTTCTTC. This encodes CASLVAGMNEQFF.

On this clonotype itself: The junction does not match germline at one end; this may be a read error. CDR3 in DNA: TGCGCCAGCAGTGTCTTCGGGAGCCCTAGCACAGATGCGCAGTATTTT. Encoded protein: CASSVFGSPSTDAQYF. This chain joins TRBV6-2 or TRBV6-3 and TRBJ2-3; D possibly corresponds to TRBD2 (6 bases). Germline CDR1 and CDR2: MNHEY and SVGEGT. The CDR3 is 16 amino acids.

This clonotype was seen repeatedly, ten times or more. V gene TRBV7-9 combines with J gene TRBJ2-5; 10 bases fit TRBD1. The CDR3 is made up of 15 amino acids. Germline V gene data show CDR1 as SEHNR and CDR2 as FQNEAQ (reference sequence). J lost 5 bases, V lost 5 bases, and 8 bases had no gene match. CDR3 DNA: TGTGCCAGCAGCGCCCCCCGGGACAGGGGCGAGACCCAGTACTTC. Protein sequence: CASSAPRDRGETQYF. The complete variable domain, with remaining parts taken from reference TRBV7-9 and TRBJ2-5, reads DTGVSQNPRHKITKRGQNVTFRCDPISEHNRLYWYRQTLGQGPEFLTYFQNEAQLEKSRLLSDRFSAERPKGSFSTLEIQRTEQGDSAMYLCASSAPRDRGETQYFGPGTRLLVL.

This clonotype showed up many times. The chain is built from TRBV10-3 and TRBJ2-5; 11 bases are a match to TRBD2. The CDR3 covers 15 residues. Germline V gene lookup returns CDR1 ENHRY and CDR2 SYGVKD. The V gene end was trimmed by 6 bases and the J gene end by 1 base; junction bases not matched to a gene: 4. The DNA of the CDR3 is TGTGCCATCAGGCCGGGACTAGCGGCCCAAGAGACCCAGTACTTC. Amino acids: CAIRPGLAAQETQYF.

This clonotype was found many times. V is TRBV12-3 or TRBV12-4 and J is TRBJ1-5, with D tentatively TRBD1 (5 bases). The CDR3 consists of 15 residues. Deletions cut 6 bases from V and 5 bases from J, with 17 bases between. CDR3 sequence (DNA): TGTGCCAGCAGCCGACAGACAGCCACACATCAGCCCCAGCATTTT. Translation: CASSRQTATHQPQHF.

This clonotype was seen many times. The V call is TRBV10-3, the J call TRBJ1-2; 7 nucleotides line up with TRBD1. This CDR3 has 14 residues. The germline CDR1 and CDR2 sequences are ENHRY and SYGVKD. Unmatched junction bases numbered 4, after V lost 6 bases and J lost 0 bases. The DNA of the CDR3 is TGTGCCATCAGCGAGCAGGGGGCTAACTATGGCTACACCTTC. It specifies CAISEQGANYGYTF.

This clonotype was counted at least ten times. The V gene is TRBV5-1, the J gene TRBJ2-1; a possible D gene is TRBD1 (6 bases). The ends were cut back, 0 bases at V and 10 bases at J, with 14 bases in the middle. This CDR3 is 14 amino acids long. The germline gives CDR1 SGHRS, CDR2 YFSETQ. This chain's CDR3 is CASSLAPGVDEQFF. CDR3 nucleotides: TGCGCCAGCAGCTTGGCACCAGGGGTGGACGAGCAGTTCTTC.

This clonotype was detected ten times or more. J is TRBJ2-5 and V is TRBV11-3; TRBD2 agrees at 7 bases. The CDR3 is 15 amino acids. Germline trimming cut 1 base from V and 2 bases from J; bases unmatched to any gene: 4. Germline V gene lookup returns CDR1 SGHNT and CDR2 YENEEA. CDR3 nucleotides: TGTGCCAGCAGCTTAGCGGGAGGCAAGCAAGAGACCCAGTACTTC. This encodes CASSLAGGKQETQYF.